This T cell receptor (beta chain) was retrieved from a study of T cell clonotyping in hematopoietic cell transplantation. Study-wide points: Graft donor and pretransplant recipient Inverse Simpson Index values predicted broader posttransplant TCR diversity. At the given depth, recipient repertoires were over 95% de novo clonotypes. Without cell sorting, CD4 versus CD8 contributions remain unresolved. Recipient TCR diversity dropped after transplant; expanded clonotypes rose from day 30 to 180.

The trim removed 4 bases at V and 3 bases at J, leaving 5 bases unmatched. The CDR3 contains 15 residues. Germline V CDR1 and CDR2: SGHAT, FQNNGV. On this clone: Its matching antigen is unknown.

Some clones are missing from TCRdb's copy, which holds only in-frame ones; the method was immunoSEQ multiplex PCR. The sample records 15,000 to 20,000 clones, about 90% being singletons. The material sequenced was peripheral blood mononuclear cells. This TCR derives from a middle-aged man in good health. Some clones in this sample may be carry-over from other donors' samples. The chain uses TRBV11-2 and TRBJ2-7, with 11 positions matching TRBD1. Here the CDR3 DNA reads TGTGCCAGCAGCTCGGACAGGGGGCTAATCTACGAGCAGTACTTC. It codes for CASSSDRGLIYEQYF.